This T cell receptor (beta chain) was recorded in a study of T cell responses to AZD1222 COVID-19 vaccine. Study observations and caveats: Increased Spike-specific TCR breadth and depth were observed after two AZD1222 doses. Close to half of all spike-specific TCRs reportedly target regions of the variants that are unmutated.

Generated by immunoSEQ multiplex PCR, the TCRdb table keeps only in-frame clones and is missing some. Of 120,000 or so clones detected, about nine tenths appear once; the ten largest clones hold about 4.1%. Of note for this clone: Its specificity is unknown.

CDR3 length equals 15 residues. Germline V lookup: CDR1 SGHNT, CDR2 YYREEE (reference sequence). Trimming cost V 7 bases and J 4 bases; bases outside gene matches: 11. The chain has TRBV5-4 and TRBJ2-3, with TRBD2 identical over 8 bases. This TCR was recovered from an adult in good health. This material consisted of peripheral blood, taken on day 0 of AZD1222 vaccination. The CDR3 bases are TGTGCCAGCGGAGGTGGGCCGGGAGGGCCAGATACGCAGTATTTT. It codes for CASGGGPGGPDTQYF.